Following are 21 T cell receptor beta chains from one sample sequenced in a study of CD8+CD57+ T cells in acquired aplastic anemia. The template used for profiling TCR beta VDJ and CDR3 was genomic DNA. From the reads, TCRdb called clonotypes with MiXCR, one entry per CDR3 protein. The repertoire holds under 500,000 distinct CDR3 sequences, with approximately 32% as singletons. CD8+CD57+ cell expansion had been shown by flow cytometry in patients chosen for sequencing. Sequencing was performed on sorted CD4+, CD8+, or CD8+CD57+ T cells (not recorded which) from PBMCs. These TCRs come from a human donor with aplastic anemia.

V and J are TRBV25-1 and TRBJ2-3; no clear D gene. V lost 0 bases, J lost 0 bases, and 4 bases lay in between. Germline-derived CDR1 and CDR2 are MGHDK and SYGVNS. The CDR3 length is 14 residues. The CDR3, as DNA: TGTGCCAGCAGTGAATATAGAAGCACAGATACGCAGTATTTT. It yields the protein CASSEYRSTDTQYF.

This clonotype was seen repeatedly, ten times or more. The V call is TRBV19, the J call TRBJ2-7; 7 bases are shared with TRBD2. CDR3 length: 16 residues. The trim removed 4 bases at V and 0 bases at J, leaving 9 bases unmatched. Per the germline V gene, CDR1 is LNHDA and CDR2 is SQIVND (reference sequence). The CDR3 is CASSTHQGGSSYEQYF. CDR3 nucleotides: TGTGCCAGTAGTACCCATCAGGGAGGGAGCTCCTACGAGCAGTACTTC.

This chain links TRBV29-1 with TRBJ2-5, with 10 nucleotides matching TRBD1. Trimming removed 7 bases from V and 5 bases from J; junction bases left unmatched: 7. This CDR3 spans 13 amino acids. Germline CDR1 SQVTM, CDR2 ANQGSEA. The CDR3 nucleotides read TGCAGCGCGGGACAGGGGTTATCGGAGACCCAGTACTTC. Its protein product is CSAGQGLSETQYF. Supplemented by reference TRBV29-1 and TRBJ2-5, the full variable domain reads SAVISQKPSRDICQRGTSLTIQCQVDSQVTMMFWYRQQPGQSLTLIATANQGSEATYESGFVIDKFPISRPNLTFSTLTVSNMSPEDSSIYLCSAGQGLSETQYFGPGTRLLVL.

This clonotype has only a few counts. This chain's CDR3 is CASSLHGGDTEAFF. For the CDR3, the DNA is TGTGCCAGCAGCCTACACGGGGGCGACACTGAAGCTTTCTTT. The gene calls are TRBV11-2 and TRBJ1-1; the D gene is possibly TRBD1 (6 bases). Trimming stripped 5 bases from V and 3 bases from J, with 13 bases between. This CDR3 is 14 amino acids long. Germline V lookup: CDR1 SGHAT, CDR2 FQNNGV.

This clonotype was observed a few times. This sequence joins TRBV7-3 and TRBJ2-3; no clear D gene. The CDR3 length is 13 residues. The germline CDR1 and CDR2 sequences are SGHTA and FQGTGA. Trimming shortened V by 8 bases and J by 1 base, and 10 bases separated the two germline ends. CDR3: CASGLTGTDTQYF. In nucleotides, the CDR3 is TGTGCCAGCGGTCTGACCGGCACAGATACGCAGTATTTT.

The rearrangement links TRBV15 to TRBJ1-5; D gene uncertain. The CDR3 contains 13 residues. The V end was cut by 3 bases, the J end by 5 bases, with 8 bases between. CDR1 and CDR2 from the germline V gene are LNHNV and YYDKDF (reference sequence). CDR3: CATSSISDQPQHF. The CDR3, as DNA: TGTGCCACCAGCAGTATATCAGATCAGCCCCAGCATTTT.

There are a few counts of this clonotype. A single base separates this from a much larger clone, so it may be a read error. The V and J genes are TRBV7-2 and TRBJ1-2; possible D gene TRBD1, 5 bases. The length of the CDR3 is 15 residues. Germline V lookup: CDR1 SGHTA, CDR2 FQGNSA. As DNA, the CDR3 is TGTGCCAGCAGCCTCCGAGCAATAGCGGGGGATGGCTGCACCTTC. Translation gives CASSLRAIAGDGCTF.

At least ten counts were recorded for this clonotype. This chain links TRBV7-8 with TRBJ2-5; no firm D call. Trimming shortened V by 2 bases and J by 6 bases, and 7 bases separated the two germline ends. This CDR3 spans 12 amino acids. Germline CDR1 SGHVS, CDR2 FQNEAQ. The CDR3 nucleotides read TGTGCCAGCAGCTTATTCGAGAAGACCCAGTACTTC. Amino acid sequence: CASSLFEKTQYF.

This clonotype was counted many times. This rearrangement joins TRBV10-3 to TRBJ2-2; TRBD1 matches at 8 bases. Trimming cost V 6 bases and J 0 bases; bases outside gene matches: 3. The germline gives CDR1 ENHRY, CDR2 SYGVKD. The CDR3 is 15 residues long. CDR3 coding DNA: TGTGCCATCAGCAGGGGACAGGCGAACACCGGGGAGCTGTTTTTT. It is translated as CAISRGQANTGELFF.

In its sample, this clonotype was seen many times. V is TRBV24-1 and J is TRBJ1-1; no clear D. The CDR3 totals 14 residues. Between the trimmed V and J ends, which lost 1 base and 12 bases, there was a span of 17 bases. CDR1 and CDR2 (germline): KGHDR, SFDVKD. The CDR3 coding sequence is TGTGCCACCAGTGATTTTCGGACCGCAACGGGGTCTTTCTTT. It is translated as CATSDFRTATGSFF.

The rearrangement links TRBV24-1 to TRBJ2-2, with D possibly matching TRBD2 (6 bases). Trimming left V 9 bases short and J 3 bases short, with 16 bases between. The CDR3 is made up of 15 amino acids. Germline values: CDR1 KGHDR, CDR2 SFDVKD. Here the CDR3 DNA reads TGTGCCACCCGCTCCGGGGACTTTGACACCGGGGAGCTGTTTTTT. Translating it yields CATRSGDFDTGELFF.

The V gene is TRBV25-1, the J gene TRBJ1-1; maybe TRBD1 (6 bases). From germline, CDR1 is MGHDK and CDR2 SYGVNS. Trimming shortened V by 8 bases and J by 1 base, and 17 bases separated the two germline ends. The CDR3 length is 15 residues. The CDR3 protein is CASRTRDNTNTEAFF. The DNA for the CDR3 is TGTGCCAGCCGGACGAGGGACAATACGAACACTGAAGCTTTCTTT.

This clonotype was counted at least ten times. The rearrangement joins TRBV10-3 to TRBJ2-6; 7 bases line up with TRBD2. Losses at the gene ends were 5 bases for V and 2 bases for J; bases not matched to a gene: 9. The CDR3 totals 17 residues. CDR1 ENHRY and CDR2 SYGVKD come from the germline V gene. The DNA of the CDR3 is TGTGCCATCAGTACTAGCCCGGGAGGAACTGGGGCCAACGTCCTGACTTTC. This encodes CAISTSPGGTGANVLTF.

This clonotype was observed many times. Here the CDR3 DNA reads TGTGCCAGCAGCTTAGATATGGGTTGGACTGAAGCTTTCTTT. Amino acids: CASSLDMGWTEAFF. The chain employs TRBV7-2 and TRBJ1-1; D unresolved. Germline V CDR1 and CDR2: SGHTA, FQGNSA. Trimming stripped 1 base from V and 5 bases from J, with 11 bases between. The CDR3 sequence is 14 residues long.

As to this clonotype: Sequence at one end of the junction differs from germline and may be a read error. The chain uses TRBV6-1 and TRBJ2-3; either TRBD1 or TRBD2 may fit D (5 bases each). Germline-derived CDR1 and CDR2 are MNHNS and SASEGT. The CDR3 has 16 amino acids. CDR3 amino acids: CASSDLPAPSTGTQYF. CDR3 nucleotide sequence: TGTGCCAGCAGTGATTTGCCGGCGCCTAGCACAGGTACGCAGTATTTT.

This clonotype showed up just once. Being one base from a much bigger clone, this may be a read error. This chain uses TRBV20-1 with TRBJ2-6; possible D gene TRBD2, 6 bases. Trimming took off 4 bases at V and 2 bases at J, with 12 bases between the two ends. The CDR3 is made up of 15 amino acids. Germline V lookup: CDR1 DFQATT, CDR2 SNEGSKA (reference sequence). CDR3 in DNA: TGCAGTGCTAACAAACGGGGGACTGGGGCCAACGTCCTGACTTTC. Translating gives CSANKRGTGANVLTF.

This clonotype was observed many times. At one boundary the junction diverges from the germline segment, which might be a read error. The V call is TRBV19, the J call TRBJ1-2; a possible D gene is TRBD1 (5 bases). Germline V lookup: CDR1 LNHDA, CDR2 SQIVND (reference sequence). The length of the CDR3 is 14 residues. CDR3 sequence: CASSISQGGYGCTF. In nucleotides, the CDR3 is TGTGCCAGTAGTATTAGTCAGGGAGGCTATGGCTGCACCTTC.

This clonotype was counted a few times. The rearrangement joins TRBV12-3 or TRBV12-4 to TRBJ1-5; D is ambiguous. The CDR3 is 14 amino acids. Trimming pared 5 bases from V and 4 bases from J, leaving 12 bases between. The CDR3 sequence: CASSQDGRNQPQHF. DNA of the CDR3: TGTGCCAGCAGTCAGGACGGAAGAAATCAGCCCCAGCATTTT.

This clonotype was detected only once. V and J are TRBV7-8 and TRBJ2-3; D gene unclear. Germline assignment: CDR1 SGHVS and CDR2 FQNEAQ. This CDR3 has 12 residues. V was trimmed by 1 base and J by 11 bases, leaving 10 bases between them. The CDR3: CASSLDTTQQYF. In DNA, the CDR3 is TGTGCCAGCAGCTTAGACACAACACAGCAGTATTTT.

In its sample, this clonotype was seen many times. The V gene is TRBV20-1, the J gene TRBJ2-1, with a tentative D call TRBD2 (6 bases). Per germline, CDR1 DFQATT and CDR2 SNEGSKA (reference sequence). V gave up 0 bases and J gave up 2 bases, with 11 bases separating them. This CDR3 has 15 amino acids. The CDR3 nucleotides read TGCAGTGCTAGAGATCTGGCGGGAACCTACAATGAGCAGTTCTTC. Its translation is CSARDLAGTYNEQFF.

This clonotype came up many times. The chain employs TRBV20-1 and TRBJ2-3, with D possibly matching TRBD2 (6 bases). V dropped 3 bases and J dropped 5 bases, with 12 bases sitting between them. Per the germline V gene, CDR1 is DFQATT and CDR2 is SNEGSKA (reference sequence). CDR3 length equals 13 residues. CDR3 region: CSASGSFRDTQYF. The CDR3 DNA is TGCAGTGCTAGCGGGAGCTTTAGAGATACGCAGTATTTT.